Sequencing of this T cell receptor beta chain was carried out in a study of cytomegalovirus exposure and HLA in healthy donors. Using immunoSEQ multiplex PCR, the repertoire was profiled, and TCRdb retains in-frame clones only, with some absent. This sample has approximately 150,000 clones, with about 89% found just once. The sample holds one count of this clone. Germline V CDR1 and CDR2: LGHNA, YNFKEQ. The CDR3 consists of 13 residues. The V end was cut by 1 base, the J end by 8 bases, with 10 bases between. This receptor was taken from a woman aged 18 to 35 in good health and CMV-seropositive. The chain carries TRBV4-2 and TRBJ2-3; maybe TRBD2 (6 bases). The material sequenced was PBMCs. CDR3 amino acids: CASSQGLVGTQYF. The CDR3 coding sequence is TGTGCCAGCAGCCAAGGACTAGTTGGTACGCAGTATTTT.